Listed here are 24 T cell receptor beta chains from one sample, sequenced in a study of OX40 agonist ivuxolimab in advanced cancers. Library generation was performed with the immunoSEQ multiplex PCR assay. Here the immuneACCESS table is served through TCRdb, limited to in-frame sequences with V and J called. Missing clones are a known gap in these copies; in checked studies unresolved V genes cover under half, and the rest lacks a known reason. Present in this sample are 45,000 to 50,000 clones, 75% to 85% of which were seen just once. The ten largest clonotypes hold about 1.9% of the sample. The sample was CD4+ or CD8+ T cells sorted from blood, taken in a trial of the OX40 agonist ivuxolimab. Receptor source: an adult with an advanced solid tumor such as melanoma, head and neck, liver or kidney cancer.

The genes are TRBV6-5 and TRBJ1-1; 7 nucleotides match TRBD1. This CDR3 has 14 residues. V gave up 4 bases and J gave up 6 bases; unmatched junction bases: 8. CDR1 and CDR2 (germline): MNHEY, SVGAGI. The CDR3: CASSSLTGTPEAFF. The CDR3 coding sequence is TGTGCCAGCAGTTCCCTGACAGGGACCCCTGAAGCTTTCTTT.

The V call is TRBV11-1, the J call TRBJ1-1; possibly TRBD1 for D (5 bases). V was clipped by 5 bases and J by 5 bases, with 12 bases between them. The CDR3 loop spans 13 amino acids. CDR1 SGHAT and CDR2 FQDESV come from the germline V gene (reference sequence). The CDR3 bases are TGTGCCAGCAGCACAAACAGGTGGACTGAAGCTTTCTTT. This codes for CASSTNRWTEAFF.

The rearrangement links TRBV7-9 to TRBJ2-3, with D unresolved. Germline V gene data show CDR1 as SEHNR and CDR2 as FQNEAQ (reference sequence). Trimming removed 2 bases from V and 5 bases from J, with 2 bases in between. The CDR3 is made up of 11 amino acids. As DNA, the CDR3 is TGTGCCAGCAGCTTATTAGATACGCAGTATTTT. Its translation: CASSLLDTQYF.

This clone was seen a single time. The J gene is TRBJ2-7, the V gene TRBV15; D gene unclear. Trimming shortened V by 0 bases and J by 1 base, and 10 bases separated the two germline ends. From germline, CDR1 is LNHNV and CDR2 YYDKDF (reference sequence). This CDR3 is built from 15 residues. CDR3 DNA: TGTGCCACCAGCAGAGATCGGTCACAATCCTACGAGCAGTACTTC. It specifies CATSRDRSQSYEQYF. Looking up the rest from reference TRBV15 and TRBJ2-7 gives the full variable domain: DAMVIQNPRYQVTQFGKPVTLSCSQTLNHNVMYWYQQKSSQAPKLLFHYYDKDFNNEADTPDNFQSRRPNTSFCFLDIRSPGLGDTAMYLCATSRDRSQSYEQYFGPGTRLTVT.

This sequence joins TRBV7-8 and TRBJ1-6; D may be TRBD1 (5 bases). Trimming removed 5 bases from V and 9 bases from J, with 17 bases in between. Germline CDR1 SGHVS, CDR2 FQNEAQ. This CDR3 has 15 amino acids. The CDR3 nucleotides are TGTGCCAGCAGCGACCGGCCTCGGGGGACTTCACCCCTCCACTTT. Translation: CASSDRPRGTSPLHF. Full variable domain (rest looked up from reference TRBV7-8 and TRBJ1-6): GAGVSQSPRYKVAKRGQDVALRCDPISGHVSLFWYQQALGQGPEFLTYFQNEAQLDKSGLPSDRFFAERPEGSVSTLKIQRTQQEDSAVYLCASSDRPRGTSPLHFGNGTRLTVT.

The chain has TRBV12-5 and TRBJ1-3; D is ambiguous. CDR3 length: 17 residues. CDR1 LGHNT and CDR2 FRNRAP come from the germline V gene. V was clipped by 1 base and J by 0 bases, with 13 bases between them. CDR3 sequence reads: CASGLGSRRISGNTIYF. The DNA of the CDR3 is TGTGCTAGTGGTTTGGGATCTCGACGGATCTCTGGAAACACCATATATTTT.

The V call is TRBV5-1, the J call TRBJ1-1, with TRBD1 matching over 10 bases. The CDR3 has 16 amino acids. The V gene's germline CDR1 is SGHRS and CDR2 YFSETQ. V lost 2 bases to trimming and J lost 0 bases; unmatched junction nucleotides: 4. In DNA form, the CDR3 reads TGCGCCAGCAGCTTAATGGACAGGGGGGTGAACACTGAAGCTTTCTTT. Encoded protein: CASSLMDRGVNTEAFF.

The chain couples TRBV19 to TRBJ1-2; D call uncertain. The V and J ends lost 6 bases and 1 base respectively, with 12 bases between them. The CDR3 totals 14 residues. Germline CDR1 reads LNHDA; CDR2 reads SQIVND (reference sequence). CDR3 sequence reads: CASSLDGSNYGYTF. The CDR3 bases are TGTGCCAGTAGCTTAGATGGCAGTAACTATGGCTACACCTTC.

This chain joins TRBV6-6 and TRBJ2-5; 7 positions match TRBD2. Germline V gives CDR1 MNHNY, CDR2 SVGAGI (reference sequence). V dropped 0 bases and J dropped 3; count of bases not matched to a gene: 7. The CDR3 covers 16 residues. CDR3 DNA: TGTGCCAGCAGTTACTCGAGACCGCTAGCGGAAGAGACCCAGTACTTC. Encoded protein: CASSYSRPLAEETQYF.

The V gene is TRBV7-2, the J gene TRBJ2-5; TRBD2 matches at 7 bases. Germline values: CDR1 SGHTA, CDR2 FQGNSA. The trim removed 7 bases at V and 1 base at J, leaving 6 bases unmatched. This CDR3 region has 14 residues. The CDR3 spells CASTLGGGQETQYF. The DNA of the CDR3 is TGTGCCAGCACCCTGGGGGGGGGCCAAGAGACCCAGTACTTC.

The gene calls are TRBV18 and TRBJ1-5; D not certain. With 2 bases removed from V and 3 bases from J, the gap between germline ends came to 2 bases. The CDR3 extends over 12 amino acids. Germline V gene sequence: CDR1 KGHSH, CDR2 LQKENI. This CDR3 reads CASSPYNQPQHF. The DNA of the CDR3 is TGTGCCAGCTCACCATACAATCAGCCCCAGCATTTT.

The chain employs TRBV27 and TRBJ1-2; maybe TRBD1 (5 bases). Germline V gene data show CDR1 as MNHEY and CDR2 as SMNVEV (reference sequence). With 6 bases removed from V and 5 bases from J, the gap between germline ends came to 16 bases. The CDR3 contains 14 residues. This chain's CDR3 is CASSPEAGLYGYTF. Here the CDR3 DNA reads TGTGCCAGCAGCCCGGAGGCAGGGCTATATGGCTACACCTTC.

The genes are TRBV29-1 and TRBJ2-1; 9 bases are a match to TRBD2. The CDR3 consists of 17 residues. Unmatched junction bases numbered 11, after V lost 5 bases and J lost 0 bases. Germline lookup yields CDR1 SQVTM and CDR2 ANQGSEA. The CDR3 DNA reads TGCAGCGTTTCCGTTAGACTAGCGGCGAGCTCCTACAATGAGCAGTTCTTC. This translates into CSVSVRLAASSYNEQFF.

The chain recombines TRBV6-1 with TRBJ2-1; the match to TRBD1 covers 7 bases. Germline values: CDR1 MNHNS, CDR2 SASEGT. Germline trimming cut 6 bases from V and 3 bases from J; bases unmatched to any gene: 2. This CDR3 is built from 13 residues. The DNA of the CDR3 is TGTGCCAGCAGGACAGGGTACTACAATGAGCAGTTCTTC. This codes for CASRTGYYNEQFF.

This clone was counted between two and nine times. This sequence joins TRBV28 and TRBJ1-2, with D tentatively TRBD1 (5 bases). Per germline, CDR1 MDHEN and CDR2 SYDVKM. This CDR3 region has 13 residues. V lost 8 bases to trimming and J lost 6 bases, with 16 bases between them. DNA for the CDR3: TGTGCCAGCGCTGGGACGAACGATGATGGCTACACCTTC. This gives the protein CASAGTNDDGYTF.

The DNA for the CDR3 is TGTGCCAGCAGCCCCCAGGGTTTTCACACCGGGGAGCTGTTTTTT. Its protein product is CASSPQGFHTGELFF. This chain links TRBV9 with TRBJ2-2; D may be TRBD1 (5 bases). In germline, CDR1 is SGDLS, CDR2 YYNGEE. The CDR3 is made up of 15 amino acids. The germline V and J ends were trimmed by 4 bases and 3 bases, with 13 bases remaining between them.

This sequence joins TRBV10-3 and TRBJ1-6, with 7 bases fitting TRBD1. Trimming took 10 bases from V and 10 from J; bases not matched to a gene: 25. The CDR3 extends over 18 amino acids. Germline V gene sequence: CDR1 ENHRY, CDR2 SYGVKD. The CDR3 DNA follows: TGTGCCACCTACCCGGGACAGTATTCCTCACAGGGGAGGTCACCCCTCCACTTT. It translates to CATYPGQYSSQGRSPLHF.

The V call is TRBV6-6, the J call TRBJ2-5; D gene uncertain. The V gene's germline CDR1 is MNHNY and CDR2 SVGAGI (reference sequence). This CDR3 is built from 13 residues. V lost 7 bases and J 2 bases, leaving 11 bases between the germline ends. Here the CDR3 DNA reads TGTGCCAGCATGGAGACACTACAAGAGACCCAGTACTTC. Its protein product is CASMETLQETQYF.

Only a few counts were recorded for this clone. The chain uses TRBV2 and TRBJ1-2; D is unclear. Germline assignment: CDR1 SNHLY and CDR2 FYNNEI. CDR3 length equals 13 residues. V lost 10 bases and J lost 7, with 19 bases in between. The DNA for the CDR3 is TGTGCCAACCCCGAAACAAGGTCATTTGGCTACACCTTC. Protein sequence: CANPETRSFGYTF. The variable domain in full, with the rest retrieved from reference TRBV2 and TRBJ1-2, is EPEVTQTPSHQVTQMGQEVILRCVPISNHLYFYWYRQILGQKVEFLVSFYNNEISEKSEIFDDQFSVERPDGSNFTLKIRSTKLEDSAMYFCANPETRSFGYTFGSGTRLTVV.

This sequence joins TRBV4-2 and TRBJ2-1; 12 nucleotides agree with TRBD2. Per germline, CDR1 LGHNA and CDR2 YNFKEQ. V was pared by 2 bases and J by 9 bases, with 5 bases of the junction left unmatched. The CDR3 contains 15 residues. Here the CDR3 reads CASSQFVLAGGEQFF. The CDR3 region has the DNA TGTGCCAGCAGCCAATTCGTACTAGCGGGGGGTGAGCAGTTCTTC.

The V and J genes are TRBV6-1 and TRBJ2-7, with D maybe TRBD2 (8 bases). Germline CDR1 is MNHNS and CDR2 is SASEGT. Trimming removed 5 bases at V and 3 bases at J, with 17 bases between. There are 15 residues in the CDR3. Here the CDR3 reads CASSNGGDSRYEQYF. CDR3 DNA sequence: TGTGCCAGCAGTAACGGGGGGGACAGCCGCTACGAGCAGTACTTC.

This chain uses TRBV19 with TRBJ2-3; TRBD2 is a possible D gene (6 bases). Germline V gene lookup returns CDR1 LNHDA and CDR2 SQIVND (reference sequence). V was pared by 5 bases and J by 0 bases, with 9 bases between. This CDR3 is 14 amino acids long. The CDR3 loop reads CASSLAVSTDTQYF. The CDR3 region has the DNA TGTGCCAGTAGTTTAGCGGTGAGCACAGATACGCAGTATTTT.

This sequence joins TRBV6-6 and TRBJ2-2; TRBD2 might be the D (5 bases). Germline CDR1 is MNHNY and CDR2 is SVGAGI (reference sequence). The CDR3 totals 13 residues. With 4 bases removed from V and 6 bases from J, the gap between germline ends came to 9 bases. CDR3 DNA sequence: TGTGCCAGCAGTTCCCGGGGTGCCGGGGAGCTGTTTTTT. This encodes CASSSRGAGELFF.

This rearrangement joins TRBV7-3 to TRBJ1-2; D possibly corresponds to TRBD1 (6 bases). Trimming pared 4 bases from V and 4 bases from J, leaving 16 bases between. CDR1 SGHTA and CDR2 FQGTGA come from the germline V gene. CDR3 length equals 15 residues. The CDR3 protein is CASSSFVRGGYGYTF. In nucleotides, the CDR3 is TGTGCCAGCAGCTCGTTTGTACGAGGGGGCTATGGCTACACCTTC.